The clone carrying this T cell receptor beta chain was observed a few times. No antigen is known for it. Quantitative 5'-RACE with molecular barcodes generated TCR beta libraries. TCRdb used MiXCR to reprocess the 5' RACE reads, holding one entry per CDR3 protein. Here the sample spans hundreds of thousands of distinct CDR3 sequences, 32% being singletons. This record belongs to a study of CD8 T cells in ankylosing spondylitis. Whole-study results and caveats: There was a TCR beta motif, made of eight highly homologous variants, that appeared characteristic of ankylosing spondylitis blood. Significantly higher representation of disease-linked clones was reported for matched ankylosing spondylitis synovial fluid. Existing reports had already noted some motif variants in reactive arthritis synovial fluid and blood.

V was pared by 2 bases and J by 4 bases, with 16 bases between. CDR3 size: 16 residues. CDR1 is SGHRS, CDR2 YFSETQ, per germline. The chain recombines TRBV5-1 with TRBJ2-1, with D tentatively TRBD1 (5 bases). The origin of this receptor is a male donor with ankylosing spondylitis or in good health (not recorded which). Input material: blood, either unsorted or a sorted T cell fraction (not recorded which). This CDR3 is CASSFRGSTTYNEQFF. CDR3 bases: TGCGCCAGCAGCTTTAGGGGCTCGACGACTTACAATGAGCAGTTCTTC.